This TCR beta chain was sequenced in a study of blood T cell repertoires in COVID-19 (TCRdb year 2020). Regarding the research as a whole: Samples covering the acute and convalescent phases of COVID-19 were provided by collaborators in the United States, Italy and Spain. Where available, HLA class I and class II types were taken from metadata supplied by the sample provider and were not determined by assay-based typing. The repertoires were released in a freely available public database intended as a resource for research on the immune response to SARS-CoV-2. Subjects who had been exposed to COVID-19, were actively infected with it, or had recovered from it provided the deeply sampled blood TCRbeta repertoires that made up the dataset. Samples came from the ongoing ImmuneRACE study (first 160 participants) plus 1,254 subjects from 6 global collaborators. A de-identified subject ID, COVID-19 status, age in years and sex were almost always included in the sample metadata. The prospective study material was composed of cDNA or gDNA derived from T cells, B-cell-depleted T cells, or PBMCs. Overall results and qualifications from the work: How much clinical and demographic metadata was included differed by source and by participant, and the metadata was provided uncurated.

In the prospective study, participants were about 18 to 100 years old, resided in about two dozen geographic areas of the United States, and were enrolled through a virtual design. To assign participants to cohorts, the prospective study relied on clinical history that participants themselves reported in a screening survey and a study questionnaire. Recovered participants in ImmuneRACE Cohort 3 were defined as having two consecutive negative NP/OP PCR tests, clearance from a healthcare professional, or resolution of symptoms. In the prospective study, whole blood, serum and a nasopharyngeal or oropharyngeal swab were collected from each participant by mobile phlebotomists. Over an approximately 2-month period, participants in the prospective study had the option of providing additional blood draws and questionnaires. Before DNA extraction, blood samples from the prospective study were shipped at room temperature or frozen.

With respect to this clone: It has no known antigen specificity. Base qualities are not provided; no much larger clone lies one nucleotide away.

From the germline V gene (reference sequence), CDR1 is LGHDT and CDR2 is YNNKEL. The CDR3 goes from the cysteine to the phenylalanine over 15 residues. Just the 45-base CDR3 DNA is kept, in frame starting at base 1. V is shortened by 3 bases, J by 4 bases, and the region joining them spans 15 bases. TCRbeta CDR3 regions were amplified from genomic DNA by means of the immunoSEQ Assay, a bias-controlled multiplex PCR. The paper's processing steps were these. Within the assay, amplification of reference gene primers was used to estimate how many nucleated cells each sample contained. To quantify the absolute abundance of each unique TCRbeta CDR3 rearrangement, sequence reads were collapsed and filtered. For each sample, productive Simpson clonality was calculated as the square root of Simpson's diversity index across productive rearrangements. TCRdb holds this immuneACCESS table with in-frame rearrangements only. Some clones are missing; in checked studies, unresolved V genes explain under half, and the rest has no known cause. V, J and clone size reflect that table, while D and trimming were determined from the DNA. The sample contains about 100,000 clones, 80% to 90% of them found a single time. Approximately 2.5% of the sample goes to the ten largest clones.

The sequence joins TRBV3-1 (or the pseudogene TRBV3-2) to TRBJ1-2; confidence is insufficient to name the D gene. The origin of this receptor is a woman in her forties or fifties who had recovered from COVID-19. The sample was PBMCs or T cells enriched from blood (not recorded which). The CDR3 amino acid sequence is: CASSQARESVYGYTF. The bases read TGTGCCAGCAGCCAGGCCCGGGAGTCTGTCTATGGCTACACCTTC.